This T cell receptor (beta chain) emerged from a study of T-cell memory formation after mild COVID-19. Germline loops: CDR1 SGHAT, CDR2 FQNNGV. V lost 5 bases and J lost 5, with 16 bases in between. CDR3 length equals 14 residues. This clonotype was found a few times. What it recognizes is unknown. Broader study findings: CD4+ bias marked clones expanding day 15 to 37, unlike balanced contracting clones. Some clones that responded were present in memory (sampled pre-infection), which suggests cross-reactive memory joined.

TCRdb independently ran MiXCR on the 5' RACE reads; one entry per CDR3 protein. The sample has about 180,000 distinct CDR3 sequences; more than 15% are singletons. The source material was PBMCs or a T cell subset sorted from them (not recorded which). This chain joins TRBV11-2 and TRBJ2-7; no firm D call. The receptor was derived from an adult woman who had mild COVID-19 (a few samples of this study predate the infection). Cell type and time point are not known. CDR3 residues: CASSPGRRFHEQYF. For the CDR3, the DNA is TGTGCCAGCAGCCCCGGACGTAGATTCCACGAGCAGTACTTC.